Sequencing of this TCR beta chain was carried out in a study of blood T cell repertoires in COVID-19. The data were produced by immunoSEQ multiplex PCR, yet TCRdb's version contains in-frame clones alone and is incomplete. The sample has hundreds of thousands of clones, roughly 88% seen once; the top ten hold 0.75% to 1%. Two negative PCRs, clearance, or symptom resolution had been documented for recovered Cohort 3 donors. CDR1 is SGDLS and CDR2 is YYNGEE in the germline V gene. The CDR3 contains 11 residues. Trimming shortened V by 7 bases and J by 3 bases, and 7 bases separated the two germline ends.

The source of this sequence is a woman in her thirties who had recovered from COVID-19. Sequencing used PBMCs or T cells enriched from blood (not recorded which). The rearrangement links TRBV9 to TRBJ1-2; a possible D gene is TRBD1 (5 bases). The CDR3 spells CASRRDYGYTF. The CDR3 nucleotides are TGTGCCAGCCGCAGGGACTATGGCTACACCTTC.